This T cell receptor (beta chain) was obtained from a study of blood T cell repertoires in COVID-19 (dated by TCRdb to the early 2020s). As for the study more broadly: Samples from collaborators originated in the United States, Italy and Spain and spanned both the acute and convalescent phases of COVID-19. The material from the prospective study consisted of cDNA or gDNA derived from T cells, B-cell-depleted T cells, or PBMCs. The dataset comprised deeply sampled blood TCRbeta repertoires from subjects exposed to, actively infected with, or recovered from COVID-19. The repertoires were made available in a free public database intended to serve as a resource for research on the immune response to SARS-CoV-2. The samples were drawn from the first 160 participants of the ongoing ImmuneRACE study and from 950 to 1,500 subjects provided by 6 global collaborators. Sample metadata almost always included a de-identified subject ID, COVID-19 status, age in years and sex. Where available, HLA class I and class II types were obtained from metadata supplied by the sample provider rather than from assay-based typing.

The immunoSEQ Assay, a bias-controlled multiplex PCR, was used to amplify TCRbeta CDR3 regions from genomic DNA. Per the original workflow: Nucleated cell counts per sample were estimated from amplification of reference gene primers within the assay. Sequence reads were collapsed and filtered to measure the absolute abundance of every unique TCRbeta CDR3 rearrangement. For each sample, productive Simpson clonality was calculated by taking the square root of Simpson's diversity index across productive rearrangements. The source is immuneACCESS, and TCRdb retained only in-frame sequences with V and J called. Part of the clones is not carried over; for the studies checked, unresolved V genes explain less than half of this, and the remainder is unexplained. V, J and clone size derive from that table, while D and trimming were established from the DNA sequence. For this sample the table gives over 35,000 clones, of which roughly 85% were detected only once. Of the sample, about a third is held by the ten largest clones.

Between the V and J ends, shortened by 8 bases and 10 bases respectively, the junction contains 20 bases. The CDR3 contains 13 residues, cysteine and phenylalanine counted. CDR3 DNA is the only sequence kept; it has 39 bases, read in frame from the first base. According to the germline V gene, CDR1 reads MNHEY and CDR2 reads SVGEGT. General findings and caveats noted by the study authors: The amount of clinical and demographic metadata varied by source and participant and was provided uncurated.

One collaborating source in Seattle enrolled patients while the patients were actively infected and followed the patients over time throughout the course of disease. Whole blood was collected in K2EDTA tubes by collaborating institutions according to the institutions' own protocols. For TCRbeta analysis, collaborator samples were shipped as frozen whole blood, as isolated PBMCs, or as DNA extracted from either sample type. On this clone: The clone's antigen remains unknown. Base qualities are missing; no much larger clone stands one base away.

This clonotype was obtained from a woman older than 75 with COVID-19, enrolled during active disease. Rearrangement joined TRBV6-2 or TRBV6-3 to TRBJ1-2; the D gene is perhaps TRBD1, from 6 matching bases. The source material was peripheral blood. The CDR3 sequence is CASGPDSFDDYTF. The base sequence is TGTGCCAGCGGCCCGGACAGCTTCGATGACTACACCTTC.